These T cell receptor beta chains were read from a single sample in a study of post-analysis software for immune sequencing data. TCRdb used MiXCR to reprocess the PCR reads, holding one entry per CDR3 protein. The sample includes around 770,000 distinct CDR3 sequences, approximately 44% of them seen just once. The sequenced sample consisted of blood. The receptors originated from a girl aged 5 to 17 with multiple sclerosis. CDR3s include the opening cysteine and the closing phenylalanine or tryptophan. The D gene is left open where the match is weak. Some rows mark clone size as missing; the rest say once, few, many or name a class of expanded clone.

>TRBV9|TRBJ2-7|-|-
TGTGCCAGCAGCGTAACGGGCGGCTCCTACGAGCAGTACTTC
CASSVTGGSYEQYF
>TRBV12-3/TRBV12-4|TRBJ2-5|-|-
TGTGCCAGCAGTTTGTTACAGGGTGCGGAGACCCAGTACTTC
CASSLLQGAETQYF
>TRBV5-6|TRBJ2-1|once|TRBD1
TGTGCCAGCAGCTTGGTGGACAGGCGGTCCTACAATGAGCAGTTCTTC
CASSLVDRRSYNEQFF
>TRBV30|TRBJ1-2|-|TRBD1
TGTGCCTGGATGACGGACAGGACCTATGGCTACACCTTC
CAWMTDRTYGYTF
>TRBV5-6|TRBJ1-2|-|-
TGTGCCAGCAGCTTCAACCTAGCTAACTATGGCTACACCTTC
CASSFNLANYGYTF
>TRBV14|TRBJ2-7|few|-
TGTGCCAGCAGCCAAGGGGGGCTAGTACCCGAGCAGTACTTC
CASSQGGLVPEQYF
>TRBV6-6|TRBJ2-3|-|TRBD1
TGTGCCAGCAGGGTCACCGGGACAGGGGGCGCAGGAGATACGCAGTATTTT
CASRVTGTGGAGDTQYF
>TRBV5-1|TRBJ2-6|-|TRBD2
TGCGCCAGCAGCTCCGGGACTAGCGGGAGGGCTCCTGGGGCCAACGTCCTGACTTTC
CASSSGTSGRAPGANVLTF
>TRBV5-1|TRBJ2-3|-|TRBD2
TGCGCCAGCAGCTCGGTAGCGGGAGACCGCACAGATACGCAGTATTTT
CASSSVAGDRTDTQYF
>TRBV7-6|TRBJ2-1|-|TRBD2
TGTGCCAGCAGCTCCCCCGGGACTAGCCCCTACAATGAGCAGTTCTTC
CASSSPGTSPYNEQFF
>TRBV29-1|TRBJ2-3|few|TRBD1
TGCAGCGTTTTAGGGGCCCCCGGGACAGGGGCCACAGATACGCAGTATTTT
CSVLGAPGTGATDTQYF
>TRBV28|TRBJ1-6|-|-
TGTGCCAGCAGTTCACGGACGGGTAATTCACCCCTCCACTTT
CASSSRTGNSPLHF
>TRBV12-3/TRBV12-4|TRBJ2-3|-|TRBD1
TGTGCCAGCAGTGGAATGGGACAGGGAAGGAGCACAGATACGCAGTATTTT
CASSGMGQGRSTDTQYF
>TRBV6-5|TRBJ1-4|few|-
TGTGCCAGCAGTTACGAAGGTGGTGGCGAAAAACTGTTTTTT
CASSYEGGGEKLFF
>TRBV6-2/TRBV6-3|TRBJ2-7|-|TRBD2
TGTGCCAGCAGTTCGAAGAAGACTAGCGGGACCCTTTTCGAGCAGTACTTC
CASSSKKTSGTLFEQYF
>TRBV4-2|TRBJ2-1|-|TRBD2
TGTGCCAGCAGCCAGCAGACGAGCGGGGATGAGCAGTTCTTC
CASSQQTSGDEQFF
>TRBV14|TRBJ2-5|few|TRBD2
TGTGCCAGCAGCCATCTAGCGGGAGCGGCTCGAGAGACCCAGTACTTC
CASSHLAGAARETQYF